This T cell receptor beta chain was documented in a study of blood T cell repertoires in COVID-19. Study in general: Both acute and convalescent COVID-19 samples were obtained from the United States, Italy and Spain.

Here immunoSEQ multiplex PCR was the method, and the copy in TCRdb shows in-frame clones only, minus some. The sample lists 110,000 to 150,000 clones, around 83% occurring once. The sample consisted of peripheral blood. This receptor was taken from a man in his fifties or sixties with active or convalescent COVID-19.

The CDR3: CASRPGVLRRSTNTEAFF. The CDR3 bases are TGCGCCAGCCGGCCCGGGGTGCTTCGCAGGTCGACGAACACTGAAGCTTTCTTT. The gene calls are TRBV4-1 and TRBJ1-1; D not resolved. This CDR3 is built from 18 residues. The V end was cut by 8 bases, the J end by 1 base, with 26 bases between. Germline V lookup: CDR1 MGHRA, CDR2 YSYEKL.